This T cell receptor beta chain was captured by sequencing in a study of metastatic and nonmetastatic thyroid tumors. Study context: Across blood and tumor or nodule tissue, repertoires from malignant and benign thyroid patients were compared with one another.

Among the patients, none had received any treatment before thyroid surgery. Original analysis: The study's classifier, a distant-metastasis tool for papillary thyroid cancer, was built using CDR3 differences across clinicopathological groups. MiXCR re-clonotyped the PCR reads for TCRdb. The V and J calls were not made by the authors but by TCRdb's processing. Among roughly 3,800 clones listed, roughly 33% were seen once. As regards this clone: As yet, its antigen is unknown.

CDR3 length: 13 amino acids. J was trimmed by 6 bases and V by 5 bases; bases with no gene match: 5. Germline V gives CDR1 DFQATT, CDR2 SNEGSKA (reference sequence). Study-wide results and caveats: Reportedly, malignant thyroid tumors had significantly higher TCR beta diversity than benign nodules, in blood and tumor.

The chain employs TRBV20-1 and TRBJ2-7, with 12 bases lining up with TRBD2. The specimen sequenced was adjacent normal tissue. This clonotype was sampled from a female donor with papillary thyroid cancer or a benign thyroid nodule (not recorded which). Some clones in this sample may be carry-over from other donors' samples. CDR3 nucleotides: TGCAGTGCTGACATGACTAGCGGGAGCGAGCAGTACTTC. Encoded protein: CSADMTSGSEQYF.